The clone carrying this T cell receptor (beta chain) was seen many times. Its cognate antigen is unknown. This sample is drawn from a study of CD8 T cells in ankylosing spondylitis. Findings and limits, study-wide: Typical of ankylosing spondylitis blood, it appeared, was a TCR beta motif of roughly eight highly homologous variants. Earlier literature documents some of the motif variants in reactive arthritis synovial fluid and blood.

The CDR3 runs to 15 residues. Germline CDR1 reads SQVTM; CDR2 reads ANQGSEA. J gave up 2 bases and V 4 bases, and 7 bases lay outside the gene matches. Each TCR beta library was made by quantitative 5'-RACE that incorporated molecular barcodes. TCRdb recomputed calls from the 5' RACE reads with MiXCR, one row per CDR3 protein. Of hundreds of thousands of distinct CDR3 sequences detected, 20% to 30% appear once; the ten largest clones hold roughly 0.8%. This TCR was recovered from a male donor with ankylosing spondylitis. The chain couples TRBV29-1 to TRBJ2-1; 8 nucleotides align to TRBD2. The sequenced sample was blood, either unsorted or a sorted T cell fraction (not recorded which). CDR3 bases: TGCAGCGTTGCCCCCCCAGCGGGAGCCTACAATGAGCAGTTCTTC. Its protein is CSVAPPAGAYNEQFF.